These 31 T cell receptor beta chains were sequenced from one sample in a study of beta chain features in type 1 diabetes. Study results and caveats: For Type 1 diabetes patients, all four CD4+ subsets carried TCRB CDR3s that were moderately but significantly shorter.

Reverse transcription of all isolated RNA meant that expressed TCRB transcripts were sequenced. Using immunoSEQ multiplex PCR, the repertoire was profiled, and TCRdb retains in-frame clones only, with some absent. The table records about 340,000 clones, approximately 9.9% of them present only once. These TCRs are of unknown antigen specificity. Sequencing input: central memory CD4+ T cells from blood. Every receptor here comes from a man aged 30 to 45 with type 1 diabetes.

V gene TRBV20-1 combines with J gene TRBJ2-7; D gene unclear. The CDR3 loop spans 11 amino acids. Per the germline V gene, CDR1 is DFQATT and CDR2 is SNEGSKA (reference sequence). V was shortened by 8 bases and J by 6 bases, with 14 bases between the two germline ends. The CDR3 DNA follows: TGCAGTACTGGATCGGTGCGCGAGCAGTACTTC. Amino acid sequence: CSTGSVREQYF.

The J gene is TRBJ1-1, the V gene TRBV25-1; maybe TRBD1 (6 bases). In germline, CDR1 is MGHDK, CDR2 SYGVNS. This CDR3 has 14 amino acids. V was cut by 2 bases and J by 2 bases, with 9 bases left in between. CDR3 sequence reads: CASSEAGANTEAFF. The CDR3 DNA sequence: TGTGCCAGCAGTGAAGCAGGGGCTAACACTGAAGCTTTCTTT.

This clone showed up just a few times. The chain combines TRBV7-9 with TRBJ2-2; TRBD1 or TRBD2 may be the D gene (6 bases each). The CDR3 is 15 amino acids. Germline loops: CDR1 SEHNR, CDR2 FQNEAQ (reference sequence). Trimming cost V 5 bases and J 3 bases, with 13 bases left between them. CDR3 sequence reads: CASSPWGADTGELFF. In nucleotides, the CDR3 is TGTGCCAGCAGCCCCTGGGGGGCGGACACCGGGGAGCTGTTTTTT.

This clone was recorded a few times. The genes are TRBV6-1 and TRBJ1-1, with D possibly matching TRBD1 (5 bases). The CDR3 spans 11 residues. Looked up from germline, CDR1 is MNHNS and CDR2 is SASEGT. Trimming cost V 10 bases and J 4 bases, with 10 bases left between them. The CDR3 reads CATQGATEAFF. The CDR3, as DNA: TGTGCCACCCAGGGAGCCACTGAAGCTTTCTTT.

This clone has a handful of counts. This chain links TRBV6-6 with TRBJ2-7; no clear D. The germline V and J ends were trimmed by 5 bases and 4 bases, with 9 bases remaining between them. The CDR3 loop spans 12 amino acids. The germline gives CDR1 MNHNY, CDR2 SVGAGI (reference sequence). This CDR3 reads CASSSTNYEQYF. CDR3 in DNA: TGTGCCAGCAGTAGCACAAATTACGAGCAGTACTTC.

There are many counts of this clone. The CDR3 DNA reads as TGTGCCAGCAGGTACCCTTTTGCGTCGCGTGAGGGCAATCAGCCCCAGCATTTT. This translates into CASRYPFASREGNQPQHF. The J gene is TRBJ1-5, the V gene TRBV28; D call uncertain. The V gene lost 6 bases and the J gene lost 2 bases, with 23 bases spanning the gap. The germline gives CDR1 MDHEN, CDR2 SYDVKM. The CDR3 sequence is 18 residues long.

This clone was counted only a few times. V is TRBV6-5 and J is TRBJ2-5; no reliable D call. Germline CDR1 is MNHEY and CDR2 is SVGAGI. V dropped 8 bases and J dropped 5 bases, with 9 bases sitting between them. This CDR3 has 11 amino acids. The CDR3 here is CASFSLETQYF. DNA for the CDR3: TGTGCCAGCTTTTCCTTGGAGACCCAGTACTTC.

This clone was observed a few times. This chain joins TRBV7-2 and TRBJ2-3, with 9 bases lining up with TRBD2. V was clipped by 5 bases and J by 4 bases; unmatched bases: 10. Germline V gene lookup returns CDR1 SGHTA and CDR2 FQGNSA. The CDR3 is made up of 16 amino acids. CDR3 loop: CASSIGTSRFADTQYF. The CDR3, as DNA: TGTGCCAGCAGCATCGGGACTAGCCGGTTTGCAGATACGCAGTATTTT.

The sample holds a few counts of this clone. The V call is TRBV5-1, the J call TRBJ2-5, with D perhaps assigned TRBD1 or TRBD2 (5 bases each). The CDR3 contains 14 residues. Trimming took 4 bases from V and 2 from J, leaving 12 bases between them. In germline, CDR1 is SGHRS, CDR2 YFSETQ. This CDR3 reads CASSALGRQETQYF. CDR3 nucleotide sequence: TGCGCCAGCAGCGCCCTGGGACGGCAAGAGACCCAGTACTTC. Complete variable domain (other parts from reference TRBV5-1 and TRBJ2-5): KAGVTQTPRYLIKTRGQQVTLSCSPISGHRSVSWYQQTPGQGLQFLFEYFSETQRNKGNFPGRFSGRQFSNSRSEMNVSTLELGDSALYLCASSALGRQETQYFGPGTRLLVL.

The genes are TRBV7-8 and TRBJ2-1, with a weak D call TRBD1 (6 bases). The length of the CDR3 is 14 residues. The germline V gene encodes CDR1 SGHVS and CDR2 FQNEAQ. V was pared by 5 bases and J by 8 bases, with 16 bases between. This CDR3 reads CASSTDQGHDEQFF. The CDR3 DNA is TGTGCCAGCAGCACAGACCAGGGGCACGATGAGCAGTTCTTC.

This clone was detected a few times. The chain carries TRBV2 and TRBJ2-5; tentatively, D is TRBD1 or TRBD2 (5 bases each). V was cut by 5 bases and J by 5 bases, with 12 bases left in between. The CDR3 sequence is 13 residues long. CDR1 and CDR2 from the germline V gene are SNHLY and FYNNEI. The CDR3 protein is CASSQGDGETQYF. CDR3 coding DNA: TGTGCCAGCAGTCAAGGGGACGGGGAGACCCAGTACTTC.

This clone has only a few counts. A much larger clone lies one base from this, so it may be a read error. The chain couples TRBV14 to TRBJ1-4; D is ambiguous. CDR3 length: 14 amino acids. Germline lookup yields CDR1 SGHDN and CDR2 FVKESK. CDR3 DNA: TGTTCCAGCAGCCCCGCGAAGTTTGGCGAAAAACTGTTTTTT. Protein product: CSSSPAKFGEKLFF.

This sequence joins TRBV25-1 and TRBJ1-1; no clear D. Germline V lookup: CDR1 MGHDK, CDR2 SYGVNS. Trimming stripped 4 bases from V and 3 bases from J, with 9 bases between. The CDR3 spans 13 residues. This CDR3 reads CASSAGRDTEAFF. CDR3 nucleotides: TGTGCCAGCAGTGCGGGGAGGGACACTGAAGCTTTCTTT. The whole variable domain, remainder taken from reference TRBV25-1 and TRBJ1-1, is EADIYQTPRYLVIGTGKKITLECSQTMGHDKMYWYQQDPGMELHLIHYSYGVNSTEKGDLSSESTVSRIRTEHFPLTLESARPSHTSQYLCASSAGRDTEAFFGQGTRLTVV.

The chain carries TRBV19 and TRBJ2-7; D is unresolved. The CDR3 consists of 14 residues. Germline lookup yields CDR1 LNHDA and CDR2 SQIVND (reference sequence). The V and J ends lost 4 bases and 3 bases respectively, with 13 bases between them. CDR3 DNA: TGTGCCAGTAGTACCTACACTACCGGCTACGAGCAGTACTTC. It codes for CASSTYTTGYEQYF.

The table lists this clone with a few counts. This chain connects TRBV13 to TRBJ1-6, with D unclear. The germline V and J ends were trimmed by 0 bases and 13 bases, with 10 bases remaining between them. Germline V CDR1 and CDR2: PRHDT, FYEKMQ (reference sequence). This CDR3 has 13 residues. DNA for the CDR3: TGTGCCAGCAGCTTAGGATTATCCCCCCCCCTCCACTTT. Its translation is CASSLGLSPPLHF.

There are many counts of this clone. Different DNA sequences within this sample yield the same CDR3. The chain carries TRBV18 and TRBJ1-1; TRBD1 is a possible D gene (5 bases). Germline V gene data show CDR1 as KGHSH and CDR2 as LQKENI. V lost 0 bases and J lost 8, with 10 bases in between. The CDR3 sequence is 13 residues long. The CDR3, as DNA: TGTGCCAGCTCACCACCGGGGCGCACGGAAGCTTTCTTT. It encodes CASSPPGRTEAFF.

This clone was found a few times. The V gene is TRBV29-1, the J gene TRBJ2-3; D possibly matches TRBD1 or TRBD2 (5 bases each). CDR1 SQVTM and CDR2 ANQGSEA come from the germline V gene. The V end lost 1 base, the J end lost 4 bases, and 15 bases lay between the germline ends. The CDR3 covers 15 residues. In DNA, the CDR3 is TGCAGCGTTGAAGGGGCACGAGAGGGACCAGATACGCAGTATTTT. Protein product: CSVEGAREGPDTQYF.

This clone was observed a few times. This is likely an artifact of a read error, given a far larger clone one base away. The genes are TRBV5-6 and TRBJ2-3; 15 nucleotides align to TRBD2. The CDR3 is 17 amino acids. Germline V gene sequence: CDR1 SGHDT, CDR2 YYEEEE. Trimming cost V 4 bases and J 4 bases; bases outside gene matches: 7. CDR3 DNA: TGTGCCAGCAGCCCGGGACTAGCGGGGGGATCCGCAGATACGCAGTATTTT. Amino acids: CASSPGLAGGSADTQYF.

This clone was observed a few times. The chain has TRBV6-5 and TRBJ1-3; D gene uncertain. CDR1 is MNHEY and CDR2 is SVGAGI in the germline V gene. Trimming took off 4 bases at V and 0 bases at J, with 13 bases between the two ends. The CDR3 runs to 16 residues. The CDR3 loop is CASSSFTSSSGNTIYF. Here the CDR3 DNA reads TGTGCCAGCAGTTCGTTTACGTCAAGCTCTGGAAACACCATATATTTT.

In this sample, this clone turned up a few times. The chain is built from TRBV27 and TRBJ1-1; 7 positions agree with TRBD1. The CDR3 extends over 14 amino acids. V trimming: 7 bases; J trimming: 1 base; junction bases outside the gene matches: 6. Germline CDR1 reads MNHEY; CDR2 reads SMNVEV (reference sequence). CDR3 coding DNA: TGTGCCAGCATGAGACAGGGTTGGAACACTGAAGCTTTCTTT. Encoded protein: CASMRQGWNTEAFF.

The CDR3 sequence is CASTRQGRNYGYTF. CDR3 coding DNA: TGCGCCAGCACCCGACAGGGCCGTAACTATGGCTACACCTTC. The chain combines TRBV23-1 with TRBJ1-2, with 7 positions matching TRBD1. TRBV23-1 is known as an ORF, though its function is uncertain. J was trimmed by 1 base and V by 7 bases; bases with no gene match: 6. The CDR3 length is 14 residues.

This clone was observed at least ten times. The chain carries TRBV7-9 and TRBJ2-7, with D perhaps given as TRBD1 or TRBD2 (6 bases each). Looked up from germline, CDR1 is SEHNR and CDR2 is FQNEAQ (reference sequence). V was trimmed by 7 bases and J by 3 bases, leaving 19 bases between them. CDR3 length: 15 residues. The DNA of the CDR3 is TGTGCCAGCACCCCCACTGGGGGGCTTGGCTACGAGCAGTACTTC. It is translated as CASTPTGGLGYEQYF.

This rearrangement joins TRBV25-1 to TRBJ2-1, with D unresolved. The CDR3 has 13 residues. Germline-derived CDR1 and CDR2 are MGHDK and SYGVNS. Between the trimmed V and J ends, which lost 3 bases and 4 bases, there was a span of 7 bases. The CDR3 sequence: CASSEALYNEQFF. In DNA form, the CDR3 reads TGTGCCAGCAGTGAGGCGCTTTACAATGAGCAGTTCTTC.

The genes are TRBV7-9 and TRBJ1-1; TRBD1 might be the D (5 bases). Germline V gene data show CDR1 as SEHNR and CDR2 as FQNEAQ (reference sequence). This CDR3 is built from 13 residues. Trimming pared 5 bases from V and 1 base from J, leaving 8 bases between. Written as DNA, the CDR3 is TGTGCCAGCAGCCGTACAGGGAACACTGAAGCTTTCTTT. The encoded protein is CASSRTGNTEAFF.

This clone has ten or more counts. The chain is built from TRBV11-2 and TRBJ2-5; D assignment may be TRBD1 or TRBD2 (5 bases each). This CDR3 contains 14 residues. V was shortened by 3 bases and J by 1 base, with 9 bases between the two germline ends. Germline V gives CDR1 SGHAT, CDR2 FQNNGV. The DNA for the CDR3 is TGTGCCAGCAGCTTCGGGGCACTCCAAGAGACCCAGTACTTC. This encodes CASSFGALQETQYF.

This clone came up a few times. The chain couples TRBV25-1 to TRBJ1-5; a possible D gene is TRBD1 (6 bases). Per germline, CDR1 MGHDK and CDR2 SYGVNS. The CDR3 contains 15 residues. The germline V and J ends were trimmed by 2 bases and 4 bases, with 12 bases remaining between them. The CDR3 is CASSEGGQSNQPQHF. The CDR3 nucleotides are TGTGCCAGCAGTGAAGGGGGGCAGTCAAATCAGCCCCAGCATTTT.

In its sample, this clone was seen a few times. The gene calls are TRBV5-1 and TRBJ1-6; TRBD1 might be the D (5 bases). Germline V gene lookup returns CDR1 SGHRS and CDR2 YFSETQ. V lost 0 bases and J lost 11, with 9 bases in between. This CDR3 region has 13 residues. The CDR3, as DNA: TGCGCCAGCAGCTTGGCGGGGGTTCCACCCCTCCACTTT. This codes for CASSLAGVPPLHF.

This clone occurred a few times. This chain uses TRBV7-9 with TRBJ1-2; 8 bases are shared with TRBD1. This CDR3 is built from 13 residues. Germline lookup yields CDR1 SEHNR and CDR2 FQNEAQ (reference sequence). J lost 6 bases, V lost 5 bases, and 5 bases had no gene match. The CDR3 loop is CASSLEQGDGYTF. CDR3 sequence (DNA): TGTGCCAGCAGCCTCGAACAGGGGGATGGCTACACCTTC.

This clone was seen more than once but under ten times. The gene calls are TRBV5-1 and TRBJ1-2; a possible D gene is TRBD1 (5 bases). Trimming took 0 bases from V and 6 from J, leaving 15 bases between them. Germline CDR1 is SGHRS and CDR2 is YFSETQ. The CDR3 has 15 amino acids. CDR3 region: CASSLVAGPTDGYTF. The CDR3 DNA reads as TGCGCCAGCAGCTTGGTCGCAGGGCCAACGGATGGCTACACCTTC.

This clone came up a few times. The J gene is TRBJ1-6, the V gene TRBV19, with D unresolved. V was trimmed by 4 bases and J by 8 bases, leaving 12 bases between them. Germline V gives CDR1 LNHDA, CDR2 SQIVND (reference sequence). The CDR3 length is 14 residues. This chain's CDR3 is CASSKLSLDSPLHF. The CDR3 DNA sequence: TGTGCCAGTAGTAAATTAAGCCTTGATTCACCCCTCCACTTT.

This clone was recorded a few times. The chain links TRBV7-8 to TRBJ1-2; D possibly corresponds to TRBD1 (6 bases). This CDR3 region has 13 residues. Germline CDR1 SGHVS, CDR2 FQNEAQ. V was cut by 5 bases and J by 7 bases, with 14 bases left in between. For the CDR3, the DNA is TGTGCCAGCAGCCTAGGGGGTGCCTTTGGCTACACCTTC. Translation: CASSLGGAFGYTF.